The rows below give T cell receptor beta chains drawn from one sample of a study of PD-1 blockade in classical Hodgkin lymphoma. Clones were sequenced by immunoSEQ multiplex PCR, and TCRdb holds only the in-frame ones, with some missing. The sample has roughly 40,000 clones, 87% seen once. Sample: peripheral blood mononuclear cells (PBMCs), taken at baseline. Receptor source: a human donor with classical Hodgkin lymphoma. The CDR3 runs from the conserved cysteine through the conserved F or W. Each record gives: J gene, clone size, V gene, D gene, CDR3 protein, CDR3 DNA. A D gene is named only where the DNA matches it firmly. The size entry is marked missing in some rows and otherwise reads once, few, many or a size class.

>TRBJ2-3|-|TRBV18|-
CASSPSRQGTDTQYF
TGTGCCAGCTCACCGTCCAGGCAGGGCACAGATACGCAGTATTTT
>TRBJ2-7|-|TRBV6-6|-
CASSQQGWRVDEQYF
TGTGCCAGCAGCCAACAGGGCTGGCGGGTCGACGAGCAGTACTTC
>TRBJ2-4|few|TRBV9|-
CASSVGGRLAKNIQYF
TGTGCCAGCAGCGTAGGAGGCAGACTAGCCAAAAACATTCAGTACTTC
>TRBJ1-5|-|TRBV19|TRBD1
CASSSYRGLLYSNQPQHF
TGTGCCAGTAGTTCCTACAGGGGGCTCCTTTATAGCAATCAGCCCCAGCATTTT
>TRBJ1-2|few|TRBV29-1|-
CSVAGVDYGYTF
TGCAGCGTTGCCGGGGTGGACTATGGCTACACCTTC
>TRBJ1-1|-|TRBV10-3|-
CAISGGIMNTEAFF
TGTGCCATCAGTGGCGGCATAATGAACACTGAAGCTTTCTTT
>TRBJ1-6|-|TRBV5-1|TRBD1
CASSGNFGQGARSPLHF
TGCGCCAGCAGCGGAAACTTCGGACAGGGGGCAAGGTCACCCCTCCACTTT
>TRBJ2-6|-|TRBV18|-
CASSLPGSGANVLTF
TGTGCCAGCTCACTTCCTGGCTCTGGGGCCAACGTCCTGACTTTC
>TRBJ2-2|-|TRBV5-1|-
CASSSPGYTSNTGELFF
TGCGCCAGCAGCTCCCCCGGATACACTTCGAACACCGGGGAGCTGTTTTTT
>TRBJ2-1|-|TRBV28|-
CASSPHTGYYNEQFF
TGTGCCAGCAGTCCCCACACGGGCTACTACAATGAGCAGTTCTTC
>TRBJ1-2|-|TRBV6-5|-
CASSYSRGGYTF
TGTGCCAGCAGTTACTCACGGGGTGGCTACACCTTC
>TRBJ2-3|-|TRBV28|-
CASSLLDSTDTQYF
TGTGCCAGCAGTTTATTAGACAGCACAGATACGCAGTATTTT
>TRBJ2-1|-|TRBV5-1|-
CASSLVTGSGDEQFF
TGCGCCAGCAGCTTGGTGACAGGTTCCGGGGATGAGCAGTTCTTC
>TRBJ2-3|-|TRBV28|-
CASSFPSTDTQYF
TGTGCCAGCAGTTTCCCTAGCACAGATACGCAGTATTTT
>TRBJ2-7|-|TRBV9|-
CASSPGSFYEQYF
TGTGCCAGCAGCCCTGGGTCCTTCTACGAGCAGTACTTC
>TRBJ1-4|-|TRBV19|-
CASSALGSFYEKLFF
TGTGCCAGTAGTGCCCTTGGGAGTTTCTATGAAAAACTGTTTTTT
>TRBJ2-3|-|TRBV7-2|TRBD2
CASSFASGVTDTQYF
TGTGCCAGCAGCTTCGCTAGCGGAGTTACAGATACGCAGTATTTT
>TRBJ2-3|-|TRBV6-5|-
CATRTESTDTQYF
TGTGCCACCAGGACGGAAAGCACAGATACGCAGTATTTT